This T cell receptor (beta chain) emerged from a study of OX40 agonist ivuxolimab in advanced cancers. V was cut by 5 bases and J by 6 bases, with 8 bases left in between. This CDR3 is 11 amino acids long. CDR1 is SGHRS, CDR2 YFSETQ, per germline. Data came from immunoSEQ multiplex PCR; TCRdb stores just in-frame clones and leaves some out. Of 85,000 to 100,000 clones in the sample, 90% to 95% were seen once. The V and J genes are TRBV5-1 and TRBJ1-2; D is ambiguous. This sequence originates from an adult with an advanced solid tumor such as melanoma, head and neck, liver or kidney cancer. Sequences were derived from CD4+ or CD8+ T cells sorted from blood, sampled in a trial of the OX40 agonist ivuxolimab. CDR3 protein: CASRAEDGYTF. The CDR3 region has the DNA TGCGCCAGCAGGGCAGAAGATGGCTACACCTTC.